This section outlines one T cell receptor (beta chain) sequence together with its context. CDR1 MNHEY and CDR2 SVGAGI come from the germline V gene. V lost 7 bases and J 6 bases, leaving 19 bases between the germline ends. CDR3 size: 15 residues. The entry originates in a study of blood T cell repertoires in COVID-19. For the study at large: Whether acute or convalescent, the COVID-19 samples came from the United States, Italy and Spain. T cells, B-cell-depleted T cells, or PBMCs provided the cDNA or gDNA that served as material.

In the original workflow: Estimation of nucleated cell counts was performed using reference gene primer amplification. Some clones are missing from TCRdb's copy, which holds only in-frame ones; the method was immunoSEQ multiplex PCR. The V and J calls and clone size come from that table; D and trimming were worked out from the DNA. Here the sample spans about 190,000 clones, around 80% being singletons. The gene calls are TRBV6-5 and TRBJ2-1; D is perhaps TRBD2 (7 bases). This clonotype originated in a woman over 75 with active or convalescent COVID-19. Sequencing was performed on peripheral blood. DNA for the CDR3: TGTGCCAGCACCTCGGGGGGCCCGCCGGTCAATGAGCAGTTCTTC. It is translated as CASTSGGPPVNEQFF.